Included here is one TCR beta chain sequence, with context. No antigen is known for it. The repertoire was sequenced with immunoSEQ multiplex PCR; TCRdb's copy has only in-frame clones and lacks some. The sample contains roughly 96,000 clones, approximately 80% of which appear only once. The CDR3 covers 12 residues. Germline V CDR1 and CDR2: SQVTM, ANQGSEA. The J segment lost 5 bases and the V segment lost 8 bases, leaving 8 bases of the junction unmatched. The sample is drawn from a study of glioma-infiltrating T cells after dendritic cell vaccination. Regarding the study as a whole: TCR clonality showed no direct relationship with survival.

The sample here was blood, taken before dendritic cell vaccination. This sequence joins TRBV29-1 and TRBJ1-1, with 7 bases aligning to TRBD1. The receptor comes from a human donor with glioblastoma. The CDR3 DNA sequence: TGCAGCACTGACAGGGTCAGAACTGAAGCTTTCTTT. As protein: CSTDRVRTEAFF.